Listed here is a single TCR beta chain. This clonotype was observed a few times. Its antigen specificity is not known. Qualities for individual bases were not recorded, and no much larger clone is one base off. V was cut back by 4 bases and J by 5 bases, leaving a gap of 17 bases between them. The CDR3 runs 15 residues from the cysteine to the phenylalanine. Only the CDR3 DNA stays, 45 bases, in frame from base 1. According to the germline V gene, CDR1 reads SGHAT and CDR2 reads FQNNGV. The treatment or condition label, read with the paper, signifies: live attenuated yellow fever vaccine strain. PBMCs were isolated from peripheral blood using a standard Ficoll-Paque protocol. CD4 and CD8 T-cell fractions were isolated with Dynabeads CD4 and CD8 positive selection kits. RNA was extracted with TriZol from bulk PBMCs, CD4 and CD8 fractions, and dextramer-positive and dextramer-negative fractions. The sample originates from a study of T cells after yellow fever vaccination (dated by TCRdb to the late 2010s). For the study in its entirety: Libraries from fractions with low cell numbers were prepared with the SMART-Seq v4 Ultra Low Input RNA kit. To follow T-cell clones before and after primary and booster YFV17D yellow fever vaccination, bulk TCR alpha and beta repertoires were sequenced over time. Two healthy male donors, one aged 18 to 30 and one aged 30 to 40 years, were included in the cohort. Blood was drawn at multiple timepoints before and after primary and secondary immunization, with bulk PBMC replicates and cell subsets isolated. Paper-wide results and their limitations: Compared with the primary T-cell response, the secondary T-cell response was weaker but faster, peaking on day 5 rather than day 15. A small share of clonotypes occurred in both CD4 and CD8 compartments, likely arising from convergent recombination. Most clones expanded after primary vaccination were re-detected after the booster (96% of CD4 and more than 70% of CD8), suggesting broad memory maintenance. Because abundant contaminating clonotypes from the bulk population could be contained in FACS-sorted repertoires, computational filtering was required. Because only two donors were included in the study, the extent to which the findings can be generalized is limited.

For sequencing, an Illumina NovaSeq 6000 was employed. TCR cDNA was made using 5'RACE template switching, a step that added a universal primer site and unique molecular identifiers. Priming of cDNA synthesis was performed from both the TCR alpha and TCR beta constant segments. Libraries were amplified in two PCR steps, with sample barcodes and sequencing adapters added in the second step. Sequencing of libraries was performed on Illumina HiSeq 2500 (2x100 bp) or NovaSeq (2x150 bp). The study's own analysis went as follows. MIGEC handled demultiplexing of reads and collapsing into UMI consensus sequences, while MiXCR performed V(D)J alignment. Vaccine-responding clonotypes were identified with edgeR using replicate PBMC samples, with FDR below 0.01 and a log2 fold change above 5 up to day 15 being required. Bulk clonotypes were assigned CD4 or CD8 identity according to which sequenced CD4 or CD8 repertoire held them at higher abundance. In TCRdb, the public reads were trimmed at Q25 with fastp and aligned with MiXCR, with productive beta chains retained. Rows are combined by CDR3 protein, so each entry shows the most common genes and DNA. The V and J calls follow TCRdb's processing rather than the paper's. The sample has 120,000 or so distinct CDR3 sequences on record, 13% to 15% of them singletons. Roughly 47% of the sample is taken by the ten largest.

This TCR was recovered from a man between 18 and 29 years old who received the YFV17D yellow fever vaccine. This specimen was CD8+ T cells sorted from PBMCs, taken 5 days after the yellow fever booster vaccination. The V gene is TRBV11-2 and the J gene is TRBJ2-5; perhaps TRBD2 is the D gene, with 6 bases matching. The CDR3 loop reads CASSSRDFQWETQYF. Read as DNA, the sequence is TGTGCCAGCAGCTCCCGGGACTTCCAGTGGGAGACCCAGTACTTC. The entire variable domain, with the stretches around the CDR3 drawn from the reference TRBV11-2 and TRBJ2-5 proteins, is EAGVAQSPRYKIIEKRQSVAFWCNPISGHATLYWYQQILGQGPKLLIQFQNNGVVDDSQLPKDRFSAERLKGVDSTLKIQPAKLEDSAVYLCASSSRDFQWETQYFGPGTRLLVL.